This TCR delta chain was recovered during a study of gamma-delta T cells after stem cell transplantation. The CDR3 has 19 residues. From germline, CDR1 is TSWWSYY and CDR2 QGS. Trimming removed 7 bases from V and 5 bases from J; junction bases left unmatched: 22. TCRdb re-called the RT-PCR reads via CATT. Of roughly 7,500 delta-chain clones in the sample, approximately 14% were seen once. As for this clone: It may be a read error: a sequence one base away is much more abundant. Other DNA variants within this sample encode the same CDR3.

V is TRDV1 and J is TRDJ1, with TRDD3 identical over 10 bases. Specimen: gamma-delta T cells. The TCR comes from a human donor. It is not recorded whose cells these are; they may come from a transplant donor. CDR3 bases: TGTGCTCTTGTAGGGTTCCTCTATAGTGGGGGATACTTTGGAGATAAACTCATCTTT. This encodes CALVGFLYSGGYFGDKLIF.